A selection of T cell receptor beta chains follows, all from one sample in a study of Ad26.COV2.S vaccination and SARS-CoV-2 variants. Sequencing used immunoSEQ multiplex PCR; TCRdb keeps in-frame clones, though not all of them. The table lists hundreds of thousands of clones, under 90% of them singletons. The specimen was peripheral blood, collected in a trial of Ad26.COV2.S vaccine versus placebo. Source of these receptors: a person between 18 and 65 years old who received the Ad26.COV2.S COVID-19 vaccine or a placebo. The CDR3 runs from the conserved cysteine through the conserved F or W. Each record gives: J gene, D gene, clone size, V gene, CDR3 DNA, CDR3 protein. A D gene is named only where the DNA matches it firmly. The size of a clone is reported for some rows only, either as once, few or many, or as a class for expanded clones.

j_call: TRBJ2-1; d_call: TRBD1; clone_size: once; v_call: TRBV7-2; cdr3_nt: TGTGCCAGCAGCTTCTGGGTTCGGACAGGCCACAATGAGCAGTTCTTC; cdr3_aa: CASSFWVRTGHNEQFF
j_call: TRBJ1-2; d_call: .; clone_size: .; v_call: TRBV7-8; cdr3_nt: TGTGCCAGCAGCCCAGATTTCTTCCTGGCGGTCTATGGCTACACCTTC; cdr3_aa: CASSPDFFLAVYGYTF
j_call: TRBJ1-1; d_call: .; clone_size: .; v_call: TRBV11-3; cdr3_nt: TGTGCCAGCAGCTTAGCGGGTATGAACACTGAAGCTTTCTTT; cdr3_aa: CASSLAGMNTEAFF
j_call: TRBJ2-4; d_call: .; clone_size: .; v_call: TRBV2; cdr3_nt: TGTGCCAGCAAGGTGCAAAACATTCAGTACTTC; cdr3_aa: CASKVQNIQYF
j_call: TRBJ1-5; d_call: .; clone_size: few; v_call: TRBV12-3/TRBV12-4; cdr3_nt: TGTGCCAGCAGTCAACTTATCCTGAAGCCCCAGCATTTT; cdr3_aa: CASSQLILKPQHF
j_call: TRBJ1-3; d_call: TRBD1; clone_size: .; v_call: TRBV23-1; cdr3_nt: TGCGCCAGTCCTATTAAAAAGGAAGGACAGGGGGCATTCCCTGTAGACGGAAACACCATATATTTT; cdr3_aa: CASPIKKEGQGAFPVDGNTIYF
j_call: TRBJ2-2; d_call: .; clone_size: .; v_call: TRBV29-1; cdr3_nt: TGCAGCGCCTGGGAGCTTTCCACCGGGGAGCTGTTTTTT; cdr3_aa: CSAWELSTGELFF
j_call: TRBJ1-2; d_call: TRBD1; clone_size: once; v_call: TRBV5-1; cdr3_nt: TGCGCCAGCAGACTGACAGGGAGCTATGGCTACACCTTC; cdr3_aa: CASRLTGSYGYTF
j_call: TRBJ1-4; d_call: .; clone_size: .; v_call: TRBV5-1; cdr3_nt: TGCGCCAGCAGCCCCCAGGGATTTCAAGAAAAACTGTTTTTT; cdr3_aa: CASSPQGFQEKLFF
j_call: TRBJ1-1; d_call: .; clone_size: once; v_call: TRBV6-5; cdr3_nt: TGTGCCAGCAGTTATTTTAAGGGGACTGAAGCTTTCTTT; cdr3_aa: CASSYFKGTEAFF
j_call: TRBJ1-2; d_call: .; clone_size: .; v_call: TRBV28; cdr3_nt: TGTGCCAGCAGTCTCGGCCCTAACTATGGCTACACCTTC; cdr3_aa: CASSLGPNYGYTF
j_call: TRBJ2-7; d_call: TRBD2; clone_size: .; v_call: TRBV27; cdr3_nt: TGTGCCAGCAGTGCAACTCTAGCGGGTTCCTACGAGCAGTACTTC; cdr3_aa: CASSATLAGSYEQYF
j_call: TRBJ2-7; d_call: .; clone_size: .; v_call: TRBV14; cdr3_nt: TGTGCCAGCAGTCCAGACGGATCCTACGAGCAGTACTTC; cdr3_aa: CASSPDGSYEQYF
j_call: TRBJ2-1; d_call: .; clone_size: .; v_call: TRBV5-4; cdr3_nt: TGTGCCAGCAGCTTGGGTGGACCCAGCTCCTACAATGAGCAGTTCTTC; cdr3_aa: CASSLGGPSSYNEQFF
j_call: TRBJ2-6; d_call: .; clone_size: .; v_call: TRBV21-1; cdr3_nt: TGTGCCAGCAGCAAAGCGCGAGGGGCCAACGTCCTGACTTTC; cdr3_aa: CASSKARGANVLTF
j_call: TRBJ2-3; d_call: .; clone_size: .; v_call: TRBV2; cdr3_nt: TGTGCCAGCAGTGAAGCCGGGACCGTCACAGATACGCAGTATTTT; cdr3_aa: CASSEAGTVTDTQYF
j_call: TRBJ2-1; d_call: TRBD1; clone_size: many; v_call: TRBV6-6; cdr3_nt: TGTGCCAGCAGTCGGGGGACAGGGGTTCTCGGGGAGCAGTTCTTC; cdr3_aa: CASSRGTGVLGEQFF
j_call: TRBJ1-1; d_call: .; clone_size: .; v_call: TRBV6-5; cdr3_nt: TGTGCCGGCGGGCCCCCTAACACTGAAGCTTTCTTT; cdr3_aa: CAGGPPNTEAFF
j_call: TRBJ1-5; d_call: .; clone_size: .; v_call: TRBV6-6; cdr3_nt: TGTGCCAGCGGTTGGGGGGGGCAAGACCAGCCCCAGCATTTT; cdr3_aa: CASGWGGQDQPQHF
j_call: TRBJ1-5; d_call: TRBD1; clone_size: .; v_call: TRBV6-6; cdr3_nt: TGTGCCACCAGACAGGGGAATCAGCCCCAGCATTTT; cdr3_aa: CATRQGNQPQHF
j_call: TRBJ2-2; d_call: .; clone_size: .; v_call: TRBV7-3; cdr3_nt: TGTGCCAGCAGCTCCCAGCCAGTATCGGTCGGCACCGGGGAGCTGTTTTTT; cdr3_aa: CASSSQPVSVGTGELFF
j_call: TRBJ2-2; d_call: TRBD1; clone_size: .; v_call: TRBV7-3; cdr3_nt: TGTGCCAGCAGCTCATATCCGGGACAGGGGTTAAAGAACACCGGGGAGCTGTTTTTT; cdr3_aa: CASSSYPGQGLKNTGELFF
j_call: TRBJ1-2; d_call: .; clone_size: .; v_call: TRBV18; cdr3_nt: TGTGCCAGCTCACCGACAAATGTCGTCCAGGGGAACTATGGCTACACCTTC; cdr3_aa: CASSPTNVVQGNYGYTF
j_call: TRBJ2-1; d_call: .; clone_size: .; v_call: TRBV24-1; cdr3_nt: TGTGCCACCAGCCATTTAATAGGGGCGTCGGTCAATGAGCAGTTCTTC; cdr3_aa: CATSHLIGASVNEQFF
j_call: TRBJ1-1; d_call: .; clone_size: .; v_call: TRBV15; cdr3_nt: TGTGCCACCAGCGGCTCAAAGCCGGCAGGGTCAGCTTTCTTT; cdr3_aa: CATSGSKPAGSAFF
j_call: TRBJ2-1; d_call: TRBD2; clone_size: .; v_call: TRBV6-6; cdr3_nt: TGTGCCAGCAGTACCGGGACTAGCTCCTACAATGAGCAGTTCTTC; cdr3_aa: CASSTGTSSYNEQFF
j_call: TRBJ2-2; d_call: TRBD2; clone_size: once; v_call: TRBV5-1; cdr3_nt: TGCGCCAGCAGTATAGCGGGGTCTAACACCGGGGAGCTGTTTTTT; cdr3_aa: CASSIAGSNTGELFF
j_call: TRBJ1-2; d_call: .; clone_size: .; v_call: TRBV24-1; cdr3_nt: TGTGCCACCAGTGATTCAGCCTCTAACTATGGCTACACCTTC; cdr3_aa: CATSDSASNYGYTF
j_call: TRBJ2-3; d_call: .; clone_size: .; v_call: TRBV4-3; cdr3_nt: TGCGCCAGCAGCCAAGATCGGGGGATAGGGACAGATACGCAGTATTTT; cdr3_aa: CASSQDRGIGTDTQYF
j_call: TRBJ2-5; d_call: .; clone_size: .; v_call: TRBV6-4; cdr3_nt: TGTGCCAGCAGTGACGTTCCCGGGGAAGCCCAGTACTTC; cdr3_aa: CASSDVPGEAQYF
j_call: TRBJ2-2; d_call: TRBD1; clone_size: many; v_call: TRBV7-3; cdr3_nt: TGTGCCAGCAGCCCCCCAGGGGGGAACACCGGGGAGCTGTTTTTT; cdr3_aa: CASSPPGGNTGELFF
j_call: TRBJ2-3; d_call: TRBD2; clone_size: .; v_call: TRBV9; cdr3_nt: TGTGCCAGCAGCCCCGAAGGACTAGCGGCCTTAGATTTCACAGATACGCAGTATTTT; cdr3_aa: CASSPEGLAALDFTDTQYF
j_call: TRBJ2-3; d_call: .; clone_size: once; v_call: TRBV19; cdr3_nt: TGTGCCAGTACGGACACCATCACAGATACGCAGTATTTT; cdr3_aa: CASTDTITDTQYF
j_call: TRBJ1-1; d_call: .; clone_size: .; v_call: TRBV11-2; cdr3_nt: TGTGCCAGCAGCTTAAATGTGTGGAAGGGTAACACTGAAGCTTTCTTT; cdr3_aa: CASSLNVWKGNTEAFF
j_call: TRBJ2-5; d_call: .; clone_size: .; v_call: TRBV11-2; cdr3_nt: TGTGCCAGCAGTCAGACCGGTCTAGGGAGAGAGACCCAGTACTTC; cdr3_aa: CASSQTGLGRETQYF
j_call: TRBJ1-2; d_call: .; clone_size: once; v_call: TRBV18; cdr3_nt: TGTGCCAGCTCTCGGGACGGAGCTAACTATGGCTACACCTTC; cdr3_aa: CASSRDGANYGYTF
j_call: TRBJ2-7; d_call: .; clone_size: few; v_call: TRBV6-2/TRBV6-3; cdr3_nt: TGTGCCAGCAGTTACTCTTCTTCAGGAATCTCCTACGAGCAGTACTTC; cdr3_aa: CASSYSSSGISYEQYF
j_call: TRBJ2-7; d_call: TRBD2; clone_size: .; v_call: TRBV4-2; cdr3_nt: TGTGCCAGCAGCCGACTAGCGGGAGAGGCCCACGAGCAGTACTTC; cdr3_aa: CASSRLAGEAHEQYF
j_call: TRBJ1-1; d_call: .; clone_size: .; v_call: TRBV11-2; cdr3_nt: TGTGCCAGCGGAGGAGGGACTGAAGCTTTCTTT; cdr3_aa: CASGGGTEAFF
j_call: TRBJ2-7; d_call: .; clone_size: .; v_call: TRBV19; cdr3_nt: TGTGCCAGTAGTTCGGGACTCGGGAACTACGAGCAGTACTTC; cdr3_aa: CASSSGLGNYEQYF
j_call: TRBJ2-1; d_call: .; clone_size: .; v_call: TRBV11-2; cdr3_nt: TGTGCCAGCAGCTCCCCCGGGACTCCCAAAGGGGAGCAGTTCTTC; cdr3_aa: CASSSPGTPKGEQFF
j_call: TRBJ2-3; d_call: .; clone_size: .; v_call: TRBV6-5; cdr3_nt: TGTGCCAGCAGGGGGGGCACAGATACGCAGTATTTT; cdr3_aa: CASRGGTDTQYF
j_call: TRBJ1-5; d_call: .; clone_size: .; v_call: TRBV3-1/TRBV3-2; cdr3_nt: TGTGCCAGCAGCCTTGGACACGCGCGGGGCAATCAGCCCCAGCATTTT; cdr3_aa: CASSLGHARGNQPQHF
j_call: TRBJ2-1; d_call: .; clone_size: .; v_call: TRBV19; cdr3_nt: TGTGCCAGTAGTCAGGCGGCCTACAATGAGCAGTTCTTC; cdr3_aa: CASSQAAYNEQFF
j_call: TRBJ1-6; d_call: .; clone_size: .; v_call: TRBV7-6; cdr3_nt: TGTGCCAGCAGTTTATTTCCCGGGCCAGCCCATAATTCACCCCTCCACTTT; cdr3_aa: CASSLFPGPAHNSPLHF
j_call: TRBJ2-3; d_call: TRBD2; clone_size: .; v_call: TRBV11-2; cdr3_nt: TGTGCCAGCAGCAGACTTAGCGGGGGTAGCACAGATACGCAGTATTTT; cdr3_aa: CASSRLSGGSTDTQYF
j_call: TRBJ1-6; d_call: .; clone_size: few; v_call: TRBV27; cdr3_nt: TGTGCCAGCAGTTCCTCCTATAATTCACCCCTCCACTTT; cdr3_aa: CASSSSYNSPLHF
j_call: TRBJ2-7; d_call: TRBD2; clone_size: .; v_call: TRBV6-1; cdr3_nt: TGTGCCAGCAGTGAAGCAAGGACTAGCGGGTACGAGCAGTACTTC; cdr3_aa: CASSEARTSGYEQYF
j_call: TRBJ2-4; d_call: .; clone_size: once; v_call: TRBV2; cdr3_nt: TGTGCCAGCAGTGAATATGAGCGCCGAGCCAAAAACATTCAGTACTTC; cdr3_aa: CASSEYERRAKNIQYF
j_call: TRBJ2-2; d_call: .; clone_size: .; v_call: TRBV5-6; cdr3_nt: TGTGCCAGCAGCTTCGGTCTGGGGAATCTCGGGGAGCTGTTTTTT; cdr3_aa: CASSFGLGNLGELFF